This TCR beta chain came from a study of cytomegalovirus exposure and HLA in healthy donors. About the study: The platform used for the 120 validation repertoires matched that of the roughly 630 first-cohort repertoires, a later analysis reported. The study's findings and limits: For cytomegalovirus status, the classifier reportedly gave diagnoses with high specificity and sensitivity. Confirmation was obtained in vitro that a few CMV-associated chains are specific for CMV antigens.

The 120-subject validation cohort, separate from the 666-subject first cohort, included the donors. Some clones are missing from TCRdb's copy, which holds only in-frame ones; the method was immunoSEQ multiplex PCR. Of around 350,000 clones detected, roughly 89% appear once; the ten largest clones hold 0.83%. About this clone itself: Its specificity is unknown.

Sequencing used PBMCs. This sequence originates from a woman in her late teens or twenties in good health and CMV-seronegative.

CDR3 DNA sequence: TGTGCCAGCTCACAAACGACAGGGCATAGCAATCAGCCCCAGCATTTT. Amino acid sequence: CASSQTTGHSNQPQHF. This chain links TRBV18 with TRBJ1-5; 7 bases fit TRBD1. The CDR3 extends over 16 amino acids. V lost 4 bases and J lost 0; bases outside the gene matches: 6. Germline V gene data show CDR1 as KGHSH and CDR2 as LQKENI.